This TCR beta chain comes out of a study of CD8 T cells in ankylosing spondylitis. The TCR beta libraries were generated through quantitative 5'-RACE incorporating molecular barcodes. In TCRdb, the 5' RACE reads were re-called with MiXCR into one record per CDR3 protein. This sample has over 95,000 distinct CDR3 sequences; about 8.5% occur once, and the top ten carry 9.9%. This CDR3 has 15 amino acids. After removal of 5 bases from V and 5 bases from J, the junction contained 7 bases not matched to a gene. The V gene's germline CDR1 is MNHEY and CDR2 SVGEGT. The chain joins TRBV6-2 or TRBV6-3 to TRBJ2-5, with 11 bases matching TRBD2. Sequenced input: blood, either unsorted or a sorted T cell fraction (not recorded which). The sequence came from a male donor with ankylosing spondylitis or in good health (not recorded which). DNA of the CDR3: TGTGCCAGCAGTCCTCCGACTAGCGGGAAGGAGACCCAGTACTTC. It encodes CASSPPTSGKETQYF.